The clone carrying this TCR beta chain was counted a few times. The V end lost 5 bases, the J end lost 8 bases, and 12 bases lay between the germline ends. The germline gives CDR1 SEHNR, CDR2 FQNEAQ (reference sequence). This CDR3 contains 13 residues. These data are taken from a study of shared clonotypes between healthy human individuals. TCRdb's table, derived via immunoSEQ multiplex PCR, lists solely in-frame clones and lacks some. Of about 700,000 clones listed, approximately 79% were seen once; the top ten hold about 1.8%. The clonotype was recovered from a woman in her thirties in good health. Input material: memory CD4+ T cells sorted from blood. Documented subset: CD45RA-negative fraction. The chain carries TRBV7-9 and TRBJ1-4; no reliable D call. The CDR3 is CASSQEPWEKLFF. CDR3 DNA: TGTGCCAGCAGCCAGGAGCCCTGGGAAAAACTGTTTTTT.